The 10 T cell receptor beta chains below come from one sample, sequenced in a study of blood T cell repertoires in COVID-19. Method: immunoSEQ multiplex PCR; TCRdb's copy keeps in-frame clones and lacks some. This table has roughly 380,000 clones, around 84% appearing once. The sequenced sample was peripheral blood. The receptors were sampled from a human donor with acute or convalescent COVID-19. The donor label of this sample is uncertain.

The chain uses TRBV6-6 and TRBJ1-4; TRBD1 is a possible D gene (6 bases). Germline CDR1 reads MNHNY; CDR2 reads SVGAGI (reference sequence). V lost 6 bases to trimming and J lost 4 bases, with 12 bases between them. The CDR3 runs 14 residues. CDR3 in DNA: TGTGCCAGCAGCCTGGACAGCCTTAATGAAAAACTGTTTTTT. Amino acids: CASSLDSLNEKLFF.

In this sample, this clone turned up once. J is TRBJ1-1 and V is TRBV7-2; D is perhaps TRBD1 (6 bases). This CDR3 comprises 13 residues. Trimming took off 2 bases at V and 8 bases at J, with 12 bases between the two ends. CDR1 and CDR2 (germline): SGHTA, FQGNSA. This CDR3 reads CASSLWGHQEAFF. The CDR3 coding sequence is TGTGCCAGCAGCTTATGGGGACATCAGGAAGCTTTCTTT.

The chain links TRBV28 to TRBJ1-5; 7 nucleotides line up with TRBD1. This CDR3 comprises 16 residues. Germline trimming cut 5 bases from V and 3 bases from J; bases unmatched to any gene: 10. The germline V gene encodes CDR1 MDHEN and CDR2 SYDVKM. The CDR3 DNA is TGTGCCAGCAGTAGGTCGGGACAGACTACCAATCAGCCCCAGCATTTT. It codes for CASSRSGQTTNQPQHF.

The chain has TRBV9 and TRBJ2-7; 11 bases map to TRBD2. V was pared by 3 bases and J by 3 bases, with 2 bases of the junction left unmatched. The CDR3 covers 14 residues. The germline V gene encodes CDR1 SGDLS and CDR2 YYNGEE. CDR3 coding DNA: TGTGCCAGCAGCGGGGGACTAGCGGTCTACGAGCAGTACTTC. Its translation is CASSGGLAVYEQYF.

For the CDR3, the DNA is TGTGCCTGGAGGGAGTCAGGGATCCACTATGGCTACACCTTC. Residues: CAWRESGIHYGYTF. J is TRBJ1-2 and V is TRBV30; perhaps TRBD1 as D (5 bases). The length of the CDR3 is 14 residues. Germline V gives CDR1 GTSNPN, CDR2 SVGIG (reference sequence). The ends were cut back, 3 bases at V and 3 bases at J, with 14 bases in the middle.

V gene TRBV28 combines with J gene TRBJ2-6; 11 bases match TRBD2. CDR3 length: 20 amino acids. Germline CDR1 and CDR2: MDHEN and SYDVKM. Germline trimming cut 2 bases from V and 1 base from J; bases unmatched to any gene: 10. For the CDR3, the DNA is TGTGCCAGCAGTTTAGGAGGACTAGCGGGTTACATTTCTGGGGCCAACGTCCTGACTTTC. Translating gives CASSLGGLAGYISGANVLTF.

This chain connects TRBV3-1 (or the pseudogene TRBV3-2) to TRBJ2-7; weak D call: TRBD1 (5 bases). From germline, CDR1 is LGHDT and CDR2 YNNKEL (reference sequence). CDR3 length equals 11 residues. V shed 1 base and J shed 7 bases, with 5 bases lying between them. The DNA for the CDR3 is TGTGCCAGCAGCCAAGCAGGGGAGCAGTACTTC. Translated, it gives CASSQAGEQYF.

This clone was seen more than once but under ten times. J is TRBJ1-4 and V is TRBV7-8; TRBD1 is a possible D gene (6 bases). CDR1 is SGHVS, CDR2 FQNEAQ, per germline. The CDR3 spans 17 residues. The V and J ends lost 5 bases and 5 bases respectively, with 21 bases between them. The CDR3 loop reads CASSPTPGGAVNEKLFF. DNA of the CDR3: TGTGCCAGCAGCCCGACCCCGGGGGGGGCAGTAAATGAAAAACTGTTTTTT.

In regard to this clone: Other DNA sequences in the sample encode the same CDR3. The chain couples TRBV5-1 to TRBJ1-1; D is perhaps TRBD1 (5 bases). V lost 4 bases to trimming and J lost 2 bases, with 12 bases between them. Germline CDR1 and CDR2: SGHRS and YFSETQ. This CDR3 contains 14 residues. The CDR3 reads CASSGGGVNTEAFF. The CDR3 bases are TGCGCCAGCAGCGGGGGAGGGGTAAACACTGAAGCTTTCTTT.

The rearrangement uses TRBV29-1 and TRBJ2-7; 13 positions match TRBD2. Germline V CDR1 and CDR2: SQVTM, ANQGSEA. The CDR3 has 15 residues. Trimming took 6 bases from V and 2 from J; bases not matched to a gene: 7. The CDR3 is CSVTMGLAGPYEQYF. The CDR3, as DNA: TGCAGCGTGACGATGGGACTAGCGGGACCCTACGAGCAGTACTTC.